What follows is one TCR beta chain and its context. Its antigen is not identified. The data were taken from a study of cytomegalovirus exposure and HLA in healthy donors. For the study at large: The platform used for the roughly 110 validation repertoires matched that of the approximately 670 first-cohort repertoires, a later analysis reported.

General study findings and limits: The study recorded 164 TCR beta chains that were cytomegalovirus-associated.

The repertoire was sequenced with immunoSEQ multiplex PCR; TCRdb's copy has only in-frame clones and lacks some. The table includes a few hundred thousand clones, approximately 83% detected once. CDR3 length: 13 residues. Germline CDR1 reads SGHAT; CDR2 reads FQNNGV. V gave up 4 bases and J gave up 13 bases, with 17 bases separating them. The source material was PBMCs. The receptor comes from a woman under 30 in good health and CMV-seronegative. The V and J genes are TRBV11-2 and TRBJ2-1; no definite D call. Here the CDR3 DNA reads TGTGCCAGCAGCTCAACAACCCGCCCAGGCCAGTTCTTC. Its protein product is CASSSTTRPGQFF.